The rows below give T cell receptor beta chains drawn from one sample of a study of blood T cell repertoires in COVID-19. Only in-frame clones appear in the TCRdb table, and some are missing; sequencing was by immunoSEQ multiplex PCR. The sample consists of approximately 250,000 clones, approximately 86% of them appearing once. Sample: peripheral blood. These receptors were taken from a man aged 30-40 years with active or convalescent COVID-19. Each CDR3 is given with its conserved first and last residue.

j_gene: TRBJ2-7; v_gene: TRBV10-3; len: 15; CDR3aa: CAISAGTGEIYEQYF
j_gene: TRBJ1-2; v_gene: TRBV7-2; len: 18; CDR3aa: CASSLGVLRDRDNYGYTF
j_gene: TRBJ2-7; v_gene: TRBV28; len: 15; CDR3aa: CASKRGGNSVYEQYF
j_gene: TRBJ1-5; v_gene: TRBV16; len: 17; CDR3aa: CASSLSSGLYSNQPQHF
j_gene: TRBJ2-3; v_gene: TRBV3-1/TRBV3-2; len: 17; CDR3aa: CASSQASGGASTDTQYF
j_gene: TRBJ2-5; v_gene: TRBV4-1; len: 15; CDR3aa: CASSQEDRGGETQYF
j_gene: TRBJ1-2; v_gene: TRBV2; len: 13; CDR3aa: CASISGGVGGYTF
j_gene: TRBJ1-3; v_gene: TRBV4-1; len: 15; CDR3aa: CASSQEGGPGNTIYF
j_gene: TRBJ1-1; v_gene: TRBV18; len: 14; CDR3aa: CASSPPTGSTEAFF
j_gene: TRBJ2-2; v_gene: TRBV24-1; len: 12; CDR3aa: CATSDSVGELFF
j_gene: TRBJ2-2; v_gene: TRBV11-2; len: 15; CDR3aa: CASSLDFAGPGELFF
j_gene: TRBJ2-7; v_gene: TRBV5-1; len: 17; CDR3aa: CASKQRSSGGEFYEQYF
j_gene: TRBJ1-6; v_gene: TRBV19; len: 15; CDR3aa: CASSTSRDRGSPLHF
j_gene: TRBJ1-4; v_gene: TRBV19; len: 15; CDR3aa: CASSRGQGTNEKLFF
j_gene: TRBJ2-1; v_gene: TRBV15; len: 12; CDR3aa: CATSRTSGRGFF
j_gene: TRBJ1-1; v_gene: TRBV5-1; len: 15; CDR3aa: CASSLSAGGVTEAFF
j_gene: TRBJ1-1; v_gene: TRBV5-6; len: 12; CDR3aa: CASSLGTGGAFF
j_gene: TRBJ2-3; v_gene: TRBV2; len: 16; CDR3aa: CASRGGTDFFTDTQYF
j_gene: TRBJ2-1; v_gene: TRBV18; len: 15; CDR3aa: CASSERTSSHNEQFF
j_gene: TRBJ2-3; v_gene: TRBV4-1; len: 16; CDR3aa: CASSRLAGGSTDTQYF
j_gene: TRBJ2-5; v_gene: TRBV3-1/TRBV3-2; len: 14; CDR3aa: CASSQTGGAETQYF
j_gene: TRBJ1-5; v_gene: TRBV4-1; len: 19; CDR3aa: CASSQVELGPWVRKNPQHF
j_gene: TRBJ2-3; v_gene: TRBV27; len: 19; CDR3aa: CASSLFATSGGLSTDTQYF
j_gene: TRBJ2-5; v_gene: TRBV7-2; len: 15; CDR3aa: CASSLGSSGGETQYF
j_gene: TRBJ1-3; v_gene: TRBV30; len: 15; CDR3aa: CAWGTPSNSGNTIYF
j_gene: TRBJ2-3; v_gene: TRBV3-1/TRBV3-2; len: 19; CDR3aa: CASSQDPPLAGPTTDTQYF
j_gene: TRBJ2-1; v_gene: TRBV15; len: 18; CDR3aa: CATSRDARRAGGYNEQFF
j_gene: TRBJ2-7; v_gene: TRBV2; len: 15; CDR3aa: CASSEVGLGSYEQYF
j_gene: TRBJ2-7; v_gene: TRBV10-3; len: 15; CDR3aa: CAISASRGDPYEQYF
j_gene: TRBJ1-1; v_gene: TRBV4-2; len: 14; CDR3aa: CASSQEGQHTEAFF
j_gene: TRBJ1-5; v_gene: TRBV4-1; len: 16; CDR3aa: CASSQDVFQGRQPQHF
j_gene: TRBJ1-1; v_gene: TRBV5-1; len: 16; CDR3aa: CASSLVVVGGNTEAFF
j_gene: TRBJ1-1; v_gene: TRBV6-4; len: 16; CDR3aa: CASSDPPDMGANEAFF
j_gene: TRBJ1-2; v_gene: TRBV10-1; len: 17; CDR3aa: CASTRSRDRLGNYGYTF
j_gene: TRBJ2-7; v_gene: TRBV30; len: 14; CDR3aa: CAWSGGIRGYEQYF
j_gene: TRBJ2-1; v_gene: TRBV9; len: 15; CDR3aa: CASSARLADRNEQFF
j_gene: TRBJ1-1; v_gene: TRBV11-2; len: 12; CDR3aa: CASSLALTEAFF
j_gene: TRBJ1-2; v_gene: TRBV5-6; len: 15; CDR3aa: CASSFGTGGGYGYTF
j_gene: TRBJ2-7; v_gene: TRBV9; len: 15; CDR3aa: CASSGIRGGLYEQYF
j_gene: TRBJ1-1; v_gene: TRBV3-1/TRBV3-2; len: 12; CDR3aa: CASSLDRGEAFF
j_gene: TRBJ1-1; v_gene: TRBV30; len: 12; CDR3aa: CACLPGVTEAFF
j_gene: TRBJ2-5; v_gene: TRBV5-4; len: 17; CDR3aa: CASSVTGGAVWEETQYF